These 15 T cell receptor beta chains came from one sample sequenced in a study of blood T cell repertoires in COVID-19. Assay used: immunoSEQ multiplex PCR; TCRdb lists only in-frame clones, some missing. This table holds 88,000 or so clones, about 88% found once. What was sequenced was peripheral blood. Source of these receptors: a man aged 60 to 75 with acute or convalescent COVID-19.

The chain couples TRBV19 to TRBJ2-7; 7 bases are shared with TRBD1. V was clipped by 5 bases and J by 1 base; unmatched bases: 5. Germline-derived CDR1 and CDR2 are LNHDA and SQIVND (reference sequence). This CDR3 comprises 14 residues. DNA for the CDR3: TGTGCCAGTAGTCTGGCAGGGGGATCCTACGAGCAGTACTTC. It is translated as CASSLAGGSYEQYF.

This clone was detected once. The DNA for the CDR3 is TGTGCCAGCAGCTTATCACAGGGTGGGAATTATGGCTACACCTTC. Translating gives CASSLSQGGNYGYTF. This chain uses TRBV13 with TRBJ1-2; D perhaps matches TRBD1 (6 bases). Trimming took 2 bases from V and 5 from J, leaving 15 bases between them. The CDR3 has 15 residues. Looked up from germline, CDR1 is PRHDT and CDR2 is FYEKMQ (reference sequence).

The V call is TRBV5-6, the J call TRBJ2-7, with TRBD1 identical over 8 bases. Germline values: CDR1 SGHDT, CDR2 YYEEEE. Unmatched junction bases numbered 2, after V lost 0 bases and J lost 0 bases. This CDR3 has 15 residues. For the CDR3, the DNA is TGTGCCAGCAGCTTGGGAGGACAGGGCTCCTACGAGCAGTACTTC. Translation: CASSLGGQGSYEQYF.

This chain uses TRBV7-3 with TRBJ2-3, with D possibly matching TRBD2 (6 bases). Germline loops: CDR1 SGHTA, CDR2 FQGTGA. V lost 5 bases, J lost 3 bases, and 18 bases lay in between. CDR3 length: 16 amino acids. The DNA of the CDR3 is TGTGCCAGCAGCCAAAGACCGGGACTTGGAACAGATACGCAGTATTTT. Protein: CASSQRPGLGTDTQYF.

The rearrangement links TRBV19 to TRBJ1-5, with 11 bases that match TRBD1. Germline-derived CDR1 and CDR2 are LNHDA and SQIVND (reference sequence). CDR3 length: 14 residues. V lost 8 bases, J lost 2 bases, and 2 bases stayed unmatched. CDR3 bases: TGTGCCAGTGGGACAGGGGGTGGCAATCAGCCCCAGCATTTT. Translating gives CASGTGGGNQPQHF.

The chain employs TRBV6-6 and TRBJ2-6; D is ambiguous. The germline V gene encodes CDR1 MNHNY and CDR2 SVGAGI (reference sequence). The germline V and J ends were trimmed by 0 bases and 0 bases, with 6 bases remaining between them. This CDR3 contains 16 residues. The DNA of the CDR3 is TGTGCCAGCAGTTACTCCGAGCTCTCTGGGGCCAACGTCCTGACTTTC. Residues: CASSYSELSGANVLTF.

This chain links TRBV5-1 with TRBJ1-2; D unresolved. Germline V gene sequence: CDR1 SGHRS, CDR2 YFSETQ. The CDR3 extends over 13 amino acids. Trimming removed 2 bases from V and 2 bases from J, with 7 bases in between. The CDR3 sequence: CASSFEANYGYTF. Written as DNA, the CDR3 is TGCGCCAGCAGCTTTGAGGCCAACTATGGCTACACCTTC. The full variable domain, with the rest looked up from reference TRBV5-1 and TRBJ1-2, is KAGVTQTPRYLIKTRGQQVTLSCSPISGHRSVSWYQQTPGQGLQFLFEYFSETQRNKGNFPGRFSGRQFSNSRSEMNVSTLELGDSALYLCASSFEANYGYTFGSGTRLTVV.

V is TRBV19 and J is TRBJ1-5; 7 nucleotides align to TRBD1. Germline CDR1 is LNHDA and CDR2 is SQIVND (reference sequence). The CDR3 length is 15 residues. Losses at the gene ends were 5 bases for V and 4 bases for J; bases not matched to a gene: 8. CDR3 in amino acids: CASSWGTDFNQPQHF. The CDR3 bases are TGTGCCAGTAGTTGGGGGACAGATTTTAATCAGCCCCAGCATTTT. Variable domain in full (rest from reference TRBV19 and TRBJ1-5): DGGITQSPKYLFRKEGQNVTLSCEQNLNHDAMYWYRQDPGQGLRLIYYSQIVNDFQKGDIAEGYSVSREKKESFPLTVTSAQKNPTAFYLCASSWGTDFNQPQHFGDGTRLSIL.

The CDR3 sequence: CASRQGNNQPQHF. The CDR3 nucleotides are TGTGCCAGTCGTCAGGGCAACAATCAGCCCCAGCATTTT. V usage is TRBV2 and J usage is TRBJ1-5, with TRBD1 as a possible D gene (5 bases). The germline gives CDR1 SNHLY, CDR2 FYNNEI. The CDR3 totals 13 residues. V dropped 9 bases and J dropped 3 bases, with 12 bases sitting between them.

The rearrangement links TRBV7-2 to TRBJ2-3; D is possibly TRBD1 (5 bases). The CDR3 length is 14 residues. The V gene's germline CDR1 is SGHTA and CDR2 FQGNSA. Trimming cost V 5 bases and J 6 bases, with 15 bases left between them. The CDR3 loop reads CASSPDNRVDTQYF. The CDR3 DNA reads as TGTGCCAGCAGCCCGGACAATAGAGTGGATACGCAGTATTTT.

This clone has a single count. This sequence joins TRBV5-4 and TRBJ2-1; D remains ambiguous. Germline V gene lookup returns CDR1 SGHNT and CDR2 YYREEE (reference sequence). The V gene lost 4 bases and the J gene lost 3 bases, with 14 bases spanning the gap. This CDR3 comprises 15 residues. The CDR3 spells CASSLDKPDYNEQFF. CDR3 nucleotide sequence: TGTGCCAGCAGCCTAGATAAACCAGACTACAATGAGCAGTTCTTC.

Only one count was recorded for this clone. CDR3 DNA sequence: TGTGCCAGTAGTACAAGACAGGGGAACACTGAAGCTTTCTTT. Protein product: CASSTRQGNTEAFF. The chain has TRBV19 and TRBJ1-1; 7 positions match TRBD1. From germline, CDR1 is LNHDA and CDR2 SQIVND (reference sequence). The CDR3 covers 14 residues. Losses at the gene ends were 4 bases for V and 1 base for J; bases not matched to a gene: 3.

The chain couples TRBV3-1 (or the pseudogene TRBV3-2) to TRBJ2-7; perhaps TRBD2 as D (5 bases). The CDR3 contains 13 residues. Germline CDR1 is LGHDT and CDR2 is YNNKEL (reference sequence). V lost 0 bases, J lost 6 bases, and 9 bases lay in between. The CDR3 spells CASSQDPRVEQYF. CDR3 in DNA: TGTGCCAGCAGCCAAGATCCGAGGGTCGAGCAGTACTTC.

The rearrangement joins TRBV6-4 to TRBJ2-2; D is unresolved. V shed 3 bases and J shed 8 bases, with 10 bases lying between them. CDR1 MRHNA and CDR2 SNTAGT come from the germline V gene. The CDR3 sequence is 13 residues long. The CDR3, as DNA: TGTGCCAGCAGTGAGTCTGCGTCTGGGGAGCTGTTTTTT. Residues: CASSESASGELFF.

The rearrangement links TRBV5-1 to TRBJ2-3; 9 bases are shared with TRBD2. V lost 5 bases and J lost 0; bases outside the gene matches: 13. Germline V gene data show CDR1 as SGHRS and CDR2 as YFSETQ. This CDR3 is built from 18 residues. CDR3 in DNA: TGCGCCAGCAGTCCCAATTCCGGGACTAGCAGAAGCACAGATACGCAGTATTTT. Protein: CASSPNSGTSRSTDTQYF.